The 20 T cell receptor beta chains below all came from one sample that was sequenced in a study of control samples from healthy donors and cancer patients. The repertoire was sequenced with immunoSEQ multiplex PCR; TCRdb's copy has only in-frame clones and lacks some. The sample has some 120,000 clones; roughly 90% are singletons. Sequencing was performed on blood. These TCRs come from a young man in good health.

The chain couples TRBV5-6 to TRBJ2-7, with D maybe TRBD1 (6 bases). CDR1 is SGHDT and CDR2 is YYEEEE in the germline V gene. Deletions cut 7 bases from V and 4 bases from J, with 12 bases between. The CDR3 totals 12 residues. The CDR3 sequence is CASSPQGYEQYF. The CDR3 DNA sequence: TGTGCCAGCTCCCCCCAGGGGTACGAGCAGTACTTC. Combining the CDR3 with reference TRBV5-6 and TRBJ2-7 gives the whole variable domain DAGVTQSPTHLIKTRGQQVTLRCSPKSGHDTVSWYQQALGQGPQFIFQYYEEEERQRGNFPDRFSGHQFPNYSSELNVNALLLGDSALYLCASSPQGYEQYFGPGTRLTVT.

The rearrangement links TRBV18 to TRBJ1-5; the D is unclear. V lost 0 bases, J lost 7 bases, and 10 bases lay in between. This CDR3 comprises 14 residues. CDR1 KGHSH and CDR2 LQKENI come from the germline V gene. This chain's CDR3 is CASSPPQARQPQHF. DNA of the CDR3: TGTGCCAGCTCACCACCGCAGGCAAGGCAGCCCCAGCATTTT.

The chain is built from TRBV5-1 and TRBJ2-5; 12 nucleotides align to TRBD1. The germline V gene encodes CDR1 SGHRS and CDR2 YFSETQ. The CDR3 is 16 residues long. V was clipped by 5 bases and J by 2 bases; unmatched bases: 7. CDR3 in amino acids: CASRDRDRGQQETQYF. Here the CDR3 DNA reads TGCGCCAGCAGGGATAGGGACAGGGGGCAACAAGAGACCCAGTACTTC.

The CDR3 reads CASSQDLRDRPYNSPLHF. DNA of the CDR3: TGCGCCAGCAGCCAAGATTTACGGGATCGGCCCTATAATTCACCCCTCCACTTT. The genes are TRBV4-1 and TRBJ1-6; D not certain. The V and J ends lost 0 bases and 2 bases respectively, with 14 bases between them. Germline CDR1 is MGHRA and CDR2 is YSYEKL. This CDR3 is built from 18 residues.

The chain joins TRBV5-6 to TRBJ2-3; TRBD2 matches at 9 bases. V was pared by 0 bases and J by 2 bases, with 7 bases of the junction left unmatched. This CDR3 comprises 17 residues. Per the germline V gene, CDR1 is SGHDT and CDR2 is YYEEEE. CDR3 DNA sequence: TGTGCCAGCAGCTTGGGCATCGGCGGGGGGGCCACAGATACGCAGTATTTT. Its protein is CASSLGIGGGATDTQYF.

This CDR3 reads CASSLDRGPEAFF. In DNA form, the CDR3 reads TGTGCCAGCAGCCTTGACAGGGGGCCTGAAGCTTTCTTT. The chain uses TRBV5-8 and TRBJ1-1; 10 bases line up with TRBD1. The length of the CDR3 is 13 residues. Germline loops: CDR1 SGHTS, CDR2 YDEGEE. The junction had 3 bases not matched to a gene; V was cut back by 4 bases and J by 6 bases.

V and J are TRBV6-5 and TRBJ1-1; possible D gene TRBD1, 5 bases. In germline, CDR1 is MNHEY, CDR2 SVGAGI. This CDR3 has 12 amino acids. Trimming cost V 6 bases and J 4 bases, with 9 bases left between them. CDR3 loop: CASRRGTTEAFF. CDR3 DNA: TGTGCCAGCAGACGAGGGACCACTGAAGCTTTCTTT.

V gene TRBV5-1 combines with J gene TRBJ1-6; D not resolved. Germline V lookup: CDR1 SGHRS, CDR2 YFSETQ. Trimming shortened V by 4 bases and J by 0 bases, and 11 bases separated the two germline ends. CDR3 length: 16 amino acids. CDR3 in DNA: TGCGCCAGCAGCGGTGGACCCGACTCCTATAATTCACCCCTCCACTTT. It specifies CASSGGPDSYNSPLHF.

Remarks on this clone: Other DNA sequences in the same sample also yield this CDR3. The chain uses TRBV9 and TRBJ1-1, with 7 bases identical to TRBD1. There are 14 residues in the CDR3. CDR1 SGDLS and CDR2 YYNGEE come from the germline V gene. The junction had 3 bases not matched to a gene; V was cut back by 3 bases and J by 1 base. The CDR3: CASSAGTANTEAFF. CDR3 nucleotide sequence: TGTGCCAGCAGCGCAGGGACAGCGAACACTGAAGCTTTCTTT.

The V gene is TRBV7-2, the J gene TRBJ1-1; D is uncertain. The germline gives CDR1 SGHTA, CDR2 FQGNSA. This CDR3 comprises 16 residues. V lost 1 base to trimming and J lost 5 bases, with 17 bases between them. CDR3 sequence reads: CASSLESGTWKTEAFF. Written as DNA, the CDR3 is TGTGCCAGCAGCTTAGAGTCAGGTACGTGGAAAACTGAAGCTTTCTTT.

CDR3 residues: CASSYGSYNSPLHF. In nucleotides, the CDR3 is TGTGCCAGCAGTTACGGCTCCTATAATTCACCCCTCCACTTT. The chain couples TRBV6-5 to TRBJ1-6; D gene ambiguous. This CDR3 is 14 amino acids long. CDR1 is MNHEY and CDR2 is SVGAGI in the germline V gene. Trimming took 2 bases from V and 0 from J, leaving 2 bases between them.

This sequence joins TRBV4-2 and TRBJ2-7; D is uncertain. This CDR3 is built from 13 residues. Germline assignment: CDR1 LGHNA and CDR2 YNFKEQ. V was shortened by 0 bases and J by 3 bases, with 6 bases between the two germline ends. The CDR3 nucleotides read TGTGCCAGCAGCCAAGATGCAGGCTACGAGCAGTACTTC. Residues: CASSQDAGYEQYF.

The V and J genes are TRBV29-1 and TRBJ1-2, with no clear D. The V and J ends lost 4 bases and 4 bases respectively, with 10 bases between them. Germline V gene data show CDR1 as SQVTM and CDR2 as ANQGSEA. The CDR3 extends over 12 amino acids. The CDR3 here is CSVVGRIYGYTF. The CDR3 nucleotides read TGCAGCGTTGTAGGACGGATCTATGGCTACACCTTC. The full variable domain, in which reference TRBV29-1 and TRBJ1-2 provide the parts outside the CDR3, is SAVISQKPSRDICQRGTSLTIQCQVDSQVTMMFWYRQQPGQSLTLIATANQGSEATYESGFVIDKFPISRPNLTFSTLTVSNMSPEDSSIYLCSVVGRIYGYTFGSGTRLTVV.

This chain uses TRBV7-9 with TRBJ1-1, with 7 bases lining up with TRBD1. The V gene end was trimmed by 6 bases and the J gene end by 8 bases; junction bases not matched to a gene: 6. From germline, CDR1 is SEHNR and CDR2 FQNEAQ (reference sequence). The CDR3 spans 12 residues. The chain's CDR3 is CASREGAAEAFF. CDR3 DNA: TGTGCCAGCAGGGAGGGGGCAGCCGAAGCTTTCTTT.

This sequence joins TRBV7-6 and TRBJ2-3, with D tentatively TRBD1 (5 bases). This CDR3 spans 16 amino acids. Germline values: CDR1 SGHVS, CDR2 FNYEAQ. V lost 5 bases, J lost 0 bases, and 15 bases lay in between. The CDR3 sequence is CASSQRQLDSTDTQYF. DNA for the CDR3: TGTGCCAGCAGCCAAAGACAGCTCGACAGCACAGATACGCAGTATTTT.

V is TRBV6-1 and J is TRBJ1-2; TRBD1 matches at 7 bases. J was trimmed by 4 bases and V by 3 bases; bases with no gene match: 5. This CDR3 has 14 residues. Germline CDR1 reads MNHNS; CDR2 reads SASEGT. The CDR3 bases are TGTGCCAGCAGTGACGGGGGACAGATCTATGGCTACACCTTC. It is translated as CASSDGGQIYGYTF.

This chain uses TRBV6-5 with TRBJ1-1; 8 bases match TRBD1. Germline values: CDR1 MNHEY, CDR2 SVGAGI. The trim removed 4 bases at V and 11 bases at J, leaving 6 bases unmatched. This CDR3 comprises 12 residues. CDR3 amino acids: CASSFRGLDAFF. Written as DNA, the CDR3 is TGTGCCAGCAGTTTCAGGGGGCTTGATGCTTTCTTT.

The chain combines TRBV6-5 with TRBJ2-7; D possibly matches TRBD1 or TRBD2 (7 bases each). The V end lost 5 bases, the J end lost 5 bases, and 19 bases lay between the germline ends. The CDR3 is 15 residues long. The germline CDR1 and CDR2 sequences are MNHEY and SVGAGI. Here the CDR3 DNA reads TGTGCCAGCAGTCAACAGGGGAGGGAGGTCGACGAGCAGTACTTC. Residues: CASSQQGREVDEQYF.

This chain connects TRBV6-5 to TRBJ1-2; 9 bases map to TRBD1. This CDR3 contains 15 residues. Germline loops: CDR1 MNHEY, CDR2 SVGAGI. V lost 3 bases to trimming and J lost 8 bases; unmatched junction nucleotides: 10. CDR3 coding DNA: TGTGCCAGCAGTTATCTACTCCCCGGGACAGGGGGCTACACCTTC. As protein: CASSYLLPGTGGYTF.

The chain recombines TRBV3-1 (or the pseudogene TRBV3-2) with TRBJ2-1; 7 bases align to TRBD2. The germline CDR1 and CDR2 sequences are LGHDT and YNNKEL (reference sequence). The CDR3 is 16 amino acids. The V segment lost 4 bases and the J segment 5 bases; nucleotides outside the gene matches: 11. The CDR3 reads CASSPEPSGYNNEQFF. CDR3 nucleotides: TGTGCCAGCAGCCCAGAACCTAGCGGTTATAACAATGAGCAGTTCTTC.